A selection of T cell receptor beta chains follows, all from one sample in a study of read filtering for tumor transcriptome and immune sequencing. TCRdb reprocessed the reads with MiXCR, giving one entry per CDR3 protein. This sample yields over 50,000 distinct CDR3 sequences, of which 15% to 20% are seen a single time; about 11% belongs to the top ten. Sequenced input: a population of CD138-negative cells sorted from bone marrow. Source of these receptors: a donor older than 35 with multiple myeloma. Both conserved end residues are part of each CDR3. A D gene is named only where the DNA matches it firmly. The size of a clone is reported for some rows only, either as once, few or many, or as a class for expanded clones.

>many|TRBV24-1|.|TRBJ1-2
TGTGCCACCAGTGACCCTCGGGCGGGGGACCTTGGGGATGGCTACACCTTC
CATSDPRAGDLGDGYTF
>.|TRBV5-1|TRBD1|TRBJ2-3
TGCGCCAGCAGCCCGGACGGGACAGGGGCAGATACGCAGTATTTT
CASSPDGTGADTQYF
>many|TRBV7-6|.|TRBJ2-5
TGTGCCAGCAGCGTAGGGGAGACCCAGTACTTC
CASSVGETQYF
>many|TRBV12-3/TRBV12-4|TRBD2|TRBJ2-1
TGTGCCAGCGGGGGCCGGGGGGGCCCCAGTGAGCAGTTCTTC
CASGGRGGPSEQFF
>.|TRBV5-1|.|TRBJ2-2
TGCGCCAGCAGCCGGGACCTGTCCACCGGGGAGCTGTTTTTT
CASSRDLSTGELFF
>many|TRBV3-1|.|TRBJ2-1
TGTGCCAGCAGCCAAGAGCCCAATGAGCAGTTCTTC
CASSQEPNEQFF
>many|TRBV7-3|.|TRBJ1-1
TGTGCCAGCAGCTTAGGAGGGGCTAGGAACACTGAAGCTTTCTTT
CASSLGGARNTEAFF
>many|TRBV5-1|.|TRBJ2-1
TGCGCCAGCAAAAAGTCGGGAACCTACAATGAGCAGTTCTTC
CASKKSGTYNEQFF
>many|TRBV29-1|TRBD2|TRBJ2-5
TGCAGCGTTTGGACTAGCGGGACAGAGACCCAGTACTTC
CSVWTSGTETQYF
>few|TRBV24-1|.|TRBJ2-7
TGTGCCACCAGTGATCCCCGCCGGAGGGAGCAGTACTTC
CATSDPRRREQYF
>many|TRBV2|TRBD1|TRBJ2-2
TGTGCCAGCAGTGAAGCTGGACAGGCCACCGGGGAGCTGTTTTTT
CASSEAGQATGELFF
>many|TRBV6-2/TRBV6-3|.|TRBJ2-1
TGTGCCAGCAGTGACCGGAATGAGCAGTTCTTC
CASSDRNEQFF
>few|TRBV12-3/TRBV12-4|.|TRBJ1-2
TGTGCCAGCAGCCGATACAGGGAGCCCAACTATGGCTACACCTTC
CASSRYREPNYGYTF
>many|TRBV20-1|.|TRBJ2-1
TGCAGTGCGGTGGGGACTCGCGCGTTTAGGAATGAGCAGTTCTTC
CSAVGTRAFRNEQFF
>many|TRBV7-9|.|TRBJ2-7
TGTGCCAGCAGTCACACGGGTGGAAAAAGCTCCTACGAGCAGTACTTC
CASSHTGGKSSYEQYF
>many|TRBV9|TRBD1|TRBJ2-1
TGTGCCAGCAGCGAGGGACAGGCCTACCACAATGAGCAGTTCTTC
CASSEGQAYHNEQFF
>many|TRBV18|TRBD1|TRBJ1-1
TGTGCCGGCTCACCCCCTGGACAGGGTTTGAACACTGAAGCTTTCTTT
CAGSPPGQGLNTEAFF
>.|TRBV6-2/TRBV6-3|.|TRBJ1-1
TGTGCCAGCAGTTACTCCGCAGGTACATACGATTCGAAGTTCACTGAAGCTTTCTTT
CASSYSAGTYDSKFTEAFF
>many|TRBV3-1|.|TRBJ1-2
TGTGCCAGCAGCCAACAGGGTGGTAACTATGGCTACACCTTC
CASSQQGGNYGYTF
>many|TRBV10-3|.|TRBJ2-3
TGTGCCATCAGAAGTTTTGGTAGAGGTGTAACAGATACGCAGTATTTT
CAIRSFGRGVTDTQYF
>.|TRBV10-3|TRBD1|TRBJ2-5
TGTGCCATGAGACAGGGGGATGCGTACCAAGAGACCCAGTACTTC
CAMRQGDAYQETQYF
>many|TRBV20-1|.|TRBJ2-7
TGCAGTGGAGGGACTTCTTCCTACGAGCAGTACTTC
CSGGTSSYEQYF
>many|TRBV7-6|TRBD1|TRBJ2-5
TGTGCCAGCAGCTTAGCCACAGGGGCCCCTAACCAAGAGACCCAGTACTTC
CASSLATGAPNQETQYF
>medium-sized|TRBV6-1|.|TRBJ2-1
TGTGCCAGCAGTGCCGGTTGGGGTAACAATGAGCAGTTCTTC
CASSAGWGNNEQFF
>many|TRBV20-1|TRBD2|TRBJ2-3
TGCAGTGCTACTAGCGGAAGCACAGATACGCAGTATTTT
CSATSGSTDTQYF
>many|TRBV28|TRBD2|TRBJ2-3
TGTGCCAGCAGTAAGACTAGCGGGAGGCCCCTCCTTGGCACGCAGTATTTT
CASSKTSGRPLLGTQYF
>few|TRBV5-4|.|TRBJ2-3
TGTGCCAGCAGCTTGCGGGCGGAGGATACGCAGTATTTT
CASSLRAEDTQYF
>many|TRBV20-1|TRBD1|TRBJ1-2
TGCAGTGCTCTAGGTGGGACAGGGGACTCCTCTAGCTATGGCTACACCTTC
CSALGGTGDSSSYGYTF
>many|TRBV29-1|TRBD1|TRBJ1-1
TGCAGCGTTCGACGTACAGGGGGCAGGGGGTTGGGCACTGAAGCTTTCTTT
CSVRRTGGRGLGTEAFF
>many|TRBV27|.|TRBJ1-6
TGTGCCAGCAGCTTTACGGCTACAGGGAGAACTTCACCCCTCCACTTT
CASSFTATGRTSPLHF
>medium-sized|TRBV12-3/TRBV12-4|TRBD2|TRBJ2-7
TGTGCCAGCAAAGAACTCCCGGGACTAGCCTACGAGCAGTACTTC
CASKELPGLAYEQYF
>many|TRBV28|TRBD1|TRBJ2-5
TGTGCCAGCAGTCCCCACAGGGGGAATAAAGAGACCCAGTACTTC
CASSPHRGNKETQYF
>many|TRBV15|.|TRBJ1-4
TGTGCCACCAGCAGAGGGGGGTCAGCCTCTGAAAAACTGTTTTTT
CATSRGGSASEKLFF
>many|TRBV5-4|.|TRBJ2-6
TGTGCCAGCAGCCCAACTACTGGGGCCAACGTCCTGACTTTC
CASSPTTGANVLTF
>many|TRBV5-5|.|TRBJ2-7
TGTGCCAGCAGCTTGGCACTCTCCACCGGATACGAGCAGTACTTC
CASSLALSTGYEQYF
>few|TRBV2|.|TRBJ1-2
TGTGCCAGCAGTGAAGGGGGAGGCTACTATGGCTACACCTTC
CASSEGGGYYGYTF
>many|TRBV12-3/TRBV12-4|.|TRBJ2-3
TGTGCCAGCAGTTTTGGACACACAGATACGCAGTATTTT
CASSFGHTDTQYF
>many|TRBV11-2|.|TRBJ2-6
TGTGCCCGCAGCCCGAGTACGTCTGGGGCCAACGTCCTGACTTTC
CARSPSTSGANVLTF
>many|TRBV28|.|TRBJ2-3
TGTGCCCTGCGGGAAGGGAATACGCAGTATTTT
CALREGNTQYF
>.|TRBV2|TRBD2|TRBJ2-6
TGTGCCAGCAGTAAAAGCGGGGGACTAGCGTACTCTGGGGCCAACGTCCTGACTTTC
CASSKSGGLAYSGANVLTF
>many|TRBV27|.|TRBJ2-2
TGTGCCAGCAGTTTAAGGAGGGGGGGGGTTGGCACCGGGGAGCTGTTTTTT
CASSLRRGGVGTGELFF
>medium-sized|TRBV20-1|TRBD2|TRBJ2-1
TGCAGTGCTAGAGATCCTAGCGGGGCCTCCTACAATGAGCAGTTCTTC
CSARDPSGASYNEQFF
>few|TRBV7-8|.|TRBJ1-5
TGTGCCAGCAGCTTAGCGCTTTTAGGGGAATCCCAGCATTTT
CASSLALLGESQHF
>many|TRBV5-1|.|TRBJ2-7
TGCGCCAGCAGCTTGTCAGAACCCTACGAGCAGTACTTC
CASSLSEPYEQYF
>.|TRBV3-1|TRBD2|TRBJ2-7
TGTGCCAGCAGCCGCCGGACTAGCGGTTCCTACGAGCAGTGCTTC
CASSRRTSGSYEQCF
>few|TRBV7-9|.|TRBJ2-5
TGTGCCAGCAGCTTAGGTTCCGAGACCCAGTACTTC
CASSLGSETQYF
>few|TRBV5-1|.|TRBJ2-7
TGCGCCAGCAGCCCTACCTTCGGGGTAGTAAACGAGCAGTACTTC
CASSPTFGVVNEQYF
>.|TRBV19|.|TRBJ2-5
TGTGCCAGTAGCCTGGCGGAGACCCAGTACTTC
CASSLAETQYF
>many|TRBV5-1|TRBD1|TRBJ2-5
TGCGCCAGCAGCGGCGACCGGGACAGGGGTGAGACCCAGTACTTC
CASSGDRDRGETQYF
>.|TRBV20-1|.|TRBJ2-7
TGCAGTGCAGGATGGGACGGCAGCCACGAGCAGTACTTC
CSAGWDGSHEQYF
>.|TRBV29-1|.|TRBJ2-1
TGCAGCGTTGCCGATAGCTCCTACGATAAGCAGTTCTTC
CSVADSSYDKQFF
>.|TRBV5-1|TRBD2|TRBJ2-2
TGCGCCAGCAGCTTAGTAGGGCTAGCGGGAATAGGCACCGGGGAGCTGTTTTTT
CASSLVGLAGIGTGELFF
>few|TRBV24-1|.|TRBJ2-2
TGTGCCACCAGTGATTGGGGCCCGAACACCGGGGAGCTGTTTTTT
CATSDWGPNTGELFF
>.|TRBV18|.|TRBJ1-3
TGTGCCAGCTCAAGGACGGGGGATGGCTCTGGAAACACCATATATTTT
CASSRTGDGSGNTIYF
>many|TRBV28|TRBD1|TRBJ2-1
TGTGCCAGCAGCCTGGGACAGGGAGGGATTAGGGATGAGCAGTTCTTC
CASSLGQGGIRDEQFF